The 27 T cell receptor beta chains below were found in one sample sequenced in a study of cytomegalovirus exposure and HLA in healthy donors (dated by TCRdb to about 2017). Libraries came from the immunoSEQ multiplex PCR assay. A mixture of 60 forward primers for TCR Vbeta segments and 13 reverse primers for TCR Jbeta segments was used in the multiplex PCR. TCRdb obtained this table from immuneACCESS and retained in-frame rearrangements with V and J assigned. These tables miss some clones; where compared with another copy, unresolved V genes account for less than half of the shortfall, and the remainder is unexplained. The sample profile shows 150,000 or so clones; roughly 79% of them were found once. The top ten clonotypes cover 1.4% to 1.5% of the sample. The sequencing sample was made of PBMCs. These receptors came from a man aged 30 to 39 in good health and CMV-seropositive.

The sample holds a few counts of this clone. Other DNA sequences of this sample code for an identical CDR3. V and J are TRBV5-6 and TRBJ2-7; tentatively, D is TRBD2 (5 bases). This CDR3 has 14 residues. Germline lookup yields CDR1 SGHDT and CDR2 YYEEEE. Trimming removed 0 bases at V and 0 bases at J, with 7 bases between. CDR3 residues: CASSLEGSSYEQYF. CDR3 sequence (DNA): TGTGCCAGCAGCTTGGAAGGGAGCTCCTACGAGCAGTACTTC.

The rearrangement joins TRBV6-5 to TRBJ1-4; D is ambiguous. The CDR3 totals 13 residues. The V gene lost 6 bases and the J gene lost 7 bases, with 12 bases spanning the gap. Germline loops: CDR1 MNHEY, CDR2 SVGAGI. CDR3 region: CASSRRGIEKLFF. DNA for the CDR3: TGTGCCAGCAGCCGGCGCGGGATTGAAAAACTGTTTTTT.

The rearrangement joins TRBV15 to TRBJ2-7; D call uncertain. The V gene lost 5 bases and the J gene lost 2 bases, with 10 bases spanning the gap. The CDR3 is made up of 13 amino acids. From germline, CDR1 is LNHNV and CDR2 YYDKDF (reference sequence). CDR3 bases: TGTGCCACCAGCCCCAGTATACCCTACGAGCAGTACTTC. Translating gives CATSPSIPYEQYF.

This clone showed up just a few times. J is TRBJ2-2 and V is TRBV18; D is perhaps TRBD2 (5 bases). CDR3 length: 16 residues. Trimming took off 3 bases at V and 2 bases at J, with 13 bases between the two ends. CDR1 KGHSH and CDR2 LQKENI come from the germline V gene. The CDR3 DNA is TGTGCCAGCTCACCGGCTAGGCTAGCCAACACCGGGGAGCTGTTTTTT. Its protein product is CASSPARLANTGELFF.

The chain uses TRBV14 and TRBJ2-7; D unclear. Looked up from germline, CDR1 is SGHDN and CDR2 is FVKESK. The CDR3 totals 14 residues. V lost 0 bases and J 3 bases, leaving 9 bases between the germline ends. In DNA form, the CDR3 reads TGTGCCAGCAGCCAAGAGGGCCTCATCTACGAGCAGTACTTC. It encodes CASSQEGLIYEQYF.

The rearrangement uses TRBV7-6 and TRBJ2-5; 13 bases line up with TRBD2. V was clipped by 5 bases and J by 3 bases; unmatched bases: 3. The CDR3 loop spans 15 amino acids. Per the germline V gene, CDR1 is SGHVS and CDR2 is FNYEAQ. The CDR3 loop reads CASSIGTSGEETQYF. Written as DNA, the CDR3 is TGTGCCAGCAGCATCGGGACTAGCGGGGAAGAGACCCAGTACTTC.

The V call is TRBV6-1, the J call TRBJ2-6; possibly TRBD2 for D (5 bases). Germline assignment: CDR1 MNHNS and CDR2 SASEGT. The CDR3 is made up of 16 amino acids. V was shortened by 1 base and J by 0 bases, with 7 bases between the two germline ends. The CDR3 sequence: CASSEDGVSGANVLTF. CDR3 nucleotide sequence: TGTGCCAGCAGTGAAGACGGGGTCTCTGGGGCCAACGTCCTGACTTTC.

The gene calls are TRBV7-3 and TRBJ2-3, with TRBD2 identical over 13 bases. Trimming at V came to 5 bases and at J to 1 base, leaving 3 bases not matched to a gene. From germline, CDR1 is SGHTA and CDR2 FQGTGA. The CDR3 consists of 16 residues. The CDR3 DNA reads TGTGCCAGCAGCCCCGGACTAGCGGGGGGCACAGATACGCAGTATTTT. Translation: CASSPGLAGGTDTQYF. The whole variable domain, remainder taken from reference TRBV7-3 and TRBJ2-3, is GAGVSQTPSNKVTEKGKYVELRCDPISGHTALYWYRQSLGQGPEFLIYFQGTGAADDSGLPNDRFFAVRPEGSVSTLKIQRTERGDSAVYLCASSPGLAGGTDTQYFGPGTRLTVL.

This clone was detected a few times. The J gene is TRBJ1-1, the V gene TRBV28; TRBD1 aligns across 7 bases. This CDR3 is 16 amino acids long. The ends lost 2 bases at V and 11 bases at J; junction bases unmatched: 17. Germline V gives CDR1 MDHEN, CDR2 SYDVKM. The CDR3, as DNA: TGTGCCAGCAGTTTAGGGGATACGGGACAGCGAAATCGGGCTTTCTTT. It encodes CASSLGDTGQRNRAFF.

The rearrangement joins TRBV5-1 to TRBJ2-3; 7 bases agree with TRBD1. The CDR3 has 15 amino acids. Germline trimming cut 7 bases from V and 2 bases from J; bases unmatched to any gene: 10. Germline lookup yields CDR1 SGHRS and CDR2 YFSETQ. CDR3 protein: CASAPTGQTTDTQYF. For the CDR3, the DNA is TGCGCCAGCGCCCCGACGGGACAGACCACAGATACGCAGTATTTT.

The CDR3 protein is CASSNREGYGYTF. The CDR3 DNA reads TGTGCCAGTAGTAACAGGGAGGGCTATGGCTACACCTTC. The rearrangement links TRBV19 to TRBJ1-2; D might be TRBD1 (6 bases). Trimming cost V 4 bases and J 4 bases, with 10 bases left between them. Per the germline V gene, CDR1 is LNHDA and CDR2 is SQIVND (reference sequence). This CDR3 spans 13 amino acids.

The table lists this clone with a count of one. V and J are TRBV19 and TRBJ2-7, with TRBD2 matching 10 bases. Trimming at V came to 5 bases and at J to 4 bases, leaving 8 bases not matched to a gene. The germline CDR1 and CDR2 sequences are LNHDA and SQIVND (reference sequence). The CDR3 is 15 amino acids. The CDR3 DNA is TGTGCCAGTAGTCTCCAAGCGGGGGGGCGATACGAGCAGTACTTC. Its protein is CASSLQAGGRYEQYF. The full variable domain, in which reference TRBV19 and TRBJ2-7 provide the parts outside the CDR3, is DGGITQSPKYLFRKEGQNVTLSCEQNLNHDAMYWYRQDPGQGLRLIYYSQIVNDFQKGDIAEGYSVSREKKESFPLTVTSAQKNPTAFYLCASSLQAGGRYEQYFGPGTRLTVT.

V and J are TRBV21-1 and TRBJ2-1; the D call of TRBD1 is as the table states it, not checked on the DNA. TRBV21-1 is shown as a pseudogene. The CDR3 is made up of 18 amino acids. In DNA form, the CDR3 reads TGTGCCAGCAGCAGTGGACAGGGAATTGGGGGTCTCGACAATGAGCAGTTCTTC. Its translation is CASSSGQGIGGLDNEQFF.

The V and J genes are TRBV5-5 and TRBJ2-1; 7 bases line up with TRBD2. The CDR3 loop spans 15 amino acids. Germline loops: CDR1 SGHKS, CDR2 YYEKEE (reference sequence). J lost 2 bases, V lost 6 bases, and 8 bases had no gene match. The CDR3 sequence is CASNGGWGTYNEQFF. CDR3 nucleotide sequence: TGTGCCAGCAACGGGGGGTGGGGTACCTACAATGAGCAGTTCTTC.

The rearrangement joins TRBV15 to TRBJ2-1, with 7 bases lining up with TRBD1. From germline, CDR1 is LNHNV and CDR2 YYDKDF (reference sequence). This CDR3 is 14 amino acids long. V gave up 0 bases and J gave up 10 bases; unmatched junction bases: 6. CDR3 bases: TGTGCCACCAGCAGAGAAAACAGGGGTGGCGAGCAGTTCTTC. Translating gives CATSRENRGGEQFF. The whole variable domain, remainder taken from reference TRBV15 and TRBJ2-1, is DAMVIQNPRYQVTQFGKPVTLSCSQTLNHNVMYWYQQKSSQAPKLLFHYYDKDFNNEADTPDNFQSRRPNTSFCFLDIRSPGLGDTAMYLCATSRENRGGEQFFGPGTRLTVL.

The rearrangement joins TRBV5-6 to TRBJ2-7, with TRBD1 matching 7 bases. Per germline, CDR1 SGHDT and CDR2 YYEEEE. Losses at the gene ends were 3 bases for V and 3 bases for J; bases not matched to a gene: 6. The CDR3 runs 14 residues. CDR3 loop: CASSSGTEYYEQYF. The DNA for the CDR3 is TGTGCCAGCAGCTCCGGGACAGAATACTACGAGCAGTACTTC.

This chain connects TRBV28 to TRBJ1-1, with D uncertain. Germline V CDR1 and CDR2: MDHEN, SYDVKM. Trimming shortened V by 3 bases and J by 0 bases, and 8 bases separated the two germline ends. The CDR3 is made up of 14 amino acids. The CDR3 DNA reads as TGTGCCAGCAGTTTTGGAGGAGTGAACACTGAAGCTTTCTTT. Its translation: CASSFGGVNTEAFF.

The chain has TRBV7-2 and TRBJ2-7, with TRBD2 matching 9 bases. Germline V CDR1 and CDR2: SGHTA, FQGNSA. Trimming removed 7 bases from V and 5 bases from J; junction bases left unmatched: 12. This CDR3 has 15 amino acids. This CDR3 reads CASNPAGTSNNEQYF. The CDR3 bases are TGTGCCAGCAACCCCGCGGGGACTAGCAACAACGAGCAGTACTTC.

This rearrangement joins TRBV6-5 to TRBJ1-2; D not certain. This CDR3 contains 16 residues. The germline V gene encodes CDR1 MNHEY and CDR2 SVGAGI. V was pared by 2 bases and J by 6 bases, with 19 bases between. Here the CDR3 DNA reads TGTGCCAGCAGTTACGGTTACAGTGTCCCTATGGATGGCTACACCTTC. It yields the protein CASSYGYSVPMDGYTF.

The chain combines TRBV14 with TRBJ2-2; TRBD2 matches 10 bases. The ends lost 4 bases at V and 6 bases at J; junction bases unmatched: 5. The CDR3 covers 15 residues. The V gene's germline CDR1 is SGHDN and CDR2 FVKESK. The CDR3 region has the DNA TGTGCCAGCAGCCCCAGCGGGGGGGCATCCGGGGAGCTGTTTTTT. Translating it yields CASSPSGGASGELFF.

The chain combines TRBV18 with TRBJ2-1; D gene uncertain. From germline, CDR1 is KGHSH and CDR2 LQKENI. Trimming stripped 0 bases from V and 4 bases from J, with 7 bases between. This CDR3 has 14 residues. The CDR3 spells CASSPPNGYNEQFF. The CDR3 DNA reads as TGTGCCAGCTCACCACCCAACGGGTACAATGAGCAGTTCTTC.

The chain couples TRBV4-2 to TRBJ2-2, with 11 bases matching TRBD1. CDR1 and CDR2 (germline): LGHNA, YNFKEQ. After removal of 6 bases from V and 6 bases from J, the junction contained 6 bases not matched to a gene. This CDR3 has 15 amino acids. DNA for the CDR3: TGTGCCAGCAGTCGGGACAGGGGGTATTCCGGGGAGCTGTTTTTT. Residues: CASSRDRGYSGELFF.

The chain is built from TRBV9 and TRBJ2-1; the match to TRBD2 covers 12 bases. V was clipped by 4 bases and J by 2 bases; unmatched bases: 19. Per the germline V gene, CDR1 is SGDLS and CDR2 is YYNGEE. The CDR3 totals 21 residues. Here the CDR3 reads CASSPDLAGGPAGGPYNEQFF. In DNA, the CDR3 is TGTGCCAGCAGCCCAGATCTAGCGGGAGGGCCCGCAGGGGGGCCCTACAATGAGCAGTTCTTC.

As to this clone: One junction end does not reproduce the germline sequence, and a read error may be involved. V is TRBV2 and J is TRBJ1-6, with TRBD1 matching 7 bases. The germline V gene encodes CDR1 SNHLY and CDR2 FYNNEI. This CDR3 has 15 amino acids. The CDR3 loop reads CASIEGGYDNSPLHF. CDR3 DNA: TGTGCCAGCATTGAAGGGGGCTACGATAATTCACCCCTCCACTTT.

This chain joins TRBV5-1 and TRBJ2-2; TRBD2 is a possible D gene (5 bases). CDR3 length equals 13 residues. Germline loops: CDR1 SGHRS, CDR2 YFSETQ. Trimming stripped 7 bases from V and 4 bases from J, with 11 bases between. The CDR3, as DNA: TGCGCCAGCTACGAGGGTATCACCGGGGAGCTGTTTTTT. Translated: CASYEGITGELFF.

The rearrangement uses TRBV2 and TRBJ1-2; 8 positions agree with TRBD1. The CDR3 extends over 14 amino acids. Per germline, CDR1 SNHLY and CDR2 FYNNEI. The ends lost 6 bases at V and 4 bases at J; junction bases unmatched: 7. The CDR3 loop reads CASSLDRGPYGYTF. The DNA of the CDR3 is TGTGCCAGCAGCCTCGACAGGGGACCCTATGGCTACACCTTC.

The rearrangement joins TRBV28 to TRBJ2-5; 8 nucleotides align to TRBD2. Germline V CDR1 and CDR2: MDHEN, SYDVKM. This CDR3 region has 15 residues. The trim removed 5 bases at V and 5 bases at J, leaving 10 bases unmatched. The CDR3 reads CASSGGLGLGETQYF. CDR3 sequence (DNA): TGTGCCAGCAGTGGGGGACTAGGATTAGGGGAGACCCAGTACTTC.